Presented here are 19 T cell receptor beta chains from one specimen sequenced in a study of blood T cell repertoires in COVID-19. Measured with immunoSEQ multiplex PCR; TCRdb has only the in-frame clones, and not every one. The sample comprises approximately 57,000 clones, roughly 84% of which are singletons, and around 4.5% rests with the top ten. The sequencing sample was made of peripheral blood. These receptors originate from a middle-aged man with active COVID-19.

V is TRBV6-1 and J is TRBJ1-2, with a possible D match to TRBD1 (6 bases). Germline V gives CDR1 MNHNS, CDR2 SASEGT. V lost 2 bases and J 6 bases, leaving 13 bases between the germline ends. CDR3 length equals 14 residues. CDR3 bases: TGTGCCAGCAGTGAACAGGGCAGGGGTAATGGCTACACCTTC. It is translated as CASSEQGRGNGYTF.

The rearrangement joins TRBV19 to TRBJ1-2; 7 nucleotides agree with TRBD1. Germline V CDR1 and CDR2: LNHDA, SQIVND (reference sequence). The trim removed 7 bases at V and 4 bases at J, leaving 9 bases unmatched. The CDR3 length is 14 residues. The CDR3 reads CASTPSTGPYGYTF. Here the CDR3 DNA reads TGTGCCAGTACTCCGTCGACAGGGCCCTATGGCTACACCTTC.

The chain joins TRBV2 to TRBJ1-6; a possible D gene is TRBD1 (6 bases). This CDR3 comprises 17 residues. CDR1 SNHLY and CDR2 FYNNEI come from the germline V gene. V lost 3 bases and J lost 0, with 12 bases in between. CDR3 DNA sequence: TGTGCCAGCAGTGAGGACAGTTGGGGCTCCTATAATTCACCCCTCCACTTT. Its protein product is CASSEDSWGSYNSPLHF.

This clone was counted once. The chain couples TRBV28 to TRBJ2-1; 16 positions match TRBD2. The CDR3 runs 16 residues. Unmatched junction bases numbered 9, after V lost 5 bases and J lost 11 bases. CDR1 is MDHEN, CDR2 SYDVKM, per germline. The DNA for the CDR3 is TGTGCCAGCAGTGTCCGACCGGGACTAGCGGGAGGGCAGCAGTTCTTC. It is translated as CASSVRPGLAGGQQFF.

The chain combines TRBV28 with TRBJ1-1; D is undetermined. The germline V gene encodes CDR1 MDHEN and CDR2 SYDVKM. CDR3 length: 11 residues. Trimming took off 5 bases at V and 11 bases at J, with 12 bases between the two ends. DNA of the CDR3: TGTGCCAGCAGTCACAGCTTTTGGGCTTTCTTT. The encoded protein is CASSHSFWAFF.

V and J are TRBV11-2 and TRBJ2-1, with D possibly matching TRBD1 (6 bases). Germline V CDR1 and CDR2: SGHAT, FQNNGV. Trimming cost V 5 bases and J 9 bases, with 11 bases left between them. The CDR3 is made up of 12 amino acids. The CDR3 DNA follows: TGTGCCAGCAGCCCAGGGGCGGGTGAGCAGTTCTTC. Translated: CASSPGAGEQFF.

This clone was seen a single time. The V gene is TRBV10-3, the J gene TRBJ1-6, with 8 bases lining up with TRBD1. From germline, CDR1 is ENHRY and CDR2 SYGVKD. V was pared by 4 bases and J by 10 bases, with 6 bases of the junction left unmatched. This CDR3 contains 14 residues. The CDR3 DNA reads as TGTGCCATCAGTGGTCAGGGGGCAAGGTCACCCCTCCACTTT. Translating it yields CAISGQGARSPLHF.

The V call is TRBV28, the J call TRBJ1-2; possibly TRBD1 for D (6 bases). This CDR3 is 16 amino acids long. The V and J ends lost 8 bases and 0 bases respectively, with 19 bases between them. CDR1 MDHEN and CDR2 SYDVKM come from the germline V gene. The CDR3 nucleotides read TGTGCCAGCCGGGCAGGCAGGGGCCTAGCTAACTATGGCTACACCTTC. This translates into CASRAGRGLANYGYTF.

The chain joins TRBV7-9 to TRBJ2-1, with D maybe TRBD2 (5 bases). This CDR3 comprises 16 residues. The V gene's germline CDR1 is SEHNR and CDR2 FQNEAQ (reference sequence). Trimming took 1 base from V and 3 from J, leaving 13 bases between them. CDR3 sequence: CASSLGTGSLYNEQFF. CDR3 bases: TGTGCCAGCAGCTTAGGGACGGGATCCCTCTACAATGAGCAGTTCTTC.

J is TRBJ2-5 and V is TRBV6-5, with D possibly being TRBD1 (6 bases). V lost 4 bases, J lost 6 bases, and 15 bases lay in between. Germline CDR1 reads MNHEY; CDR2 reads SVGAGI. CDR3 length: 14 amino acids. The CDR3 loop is CASSLQGAAQTQYF. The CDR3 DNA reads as TGTGCCAGCAGTTTACAGGGAGCCGCGCAGACCCAGTACTTC.

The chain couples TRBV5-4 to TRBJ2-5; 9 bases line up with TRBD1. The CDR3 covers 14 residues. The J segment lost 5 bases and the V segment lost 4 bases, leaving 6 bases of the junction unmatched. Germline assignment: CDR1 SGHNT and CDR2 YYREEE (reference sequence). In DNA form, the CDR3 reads TGTGCCAGCAGCCCACAGGGGGCGCGTGAGACCCAGTACTTC. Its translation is CASSPQGARETQYF.

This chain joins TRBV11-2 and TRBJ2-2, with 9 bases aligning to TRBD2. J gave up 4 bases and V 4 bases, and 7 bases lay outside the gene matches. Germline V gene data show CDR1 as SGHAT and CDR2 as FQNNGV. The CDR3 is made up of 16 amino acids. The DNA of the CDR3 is TGTGCCAGCAGCTCCTTCCGCGGGAGGGCCACCGGGGAGCTGTTTTTT. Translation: CASSSFRGRATGELFF. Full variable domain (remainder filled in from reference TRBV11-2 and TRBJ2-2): EAGVAQSPRYKIIEKRQSVAFWCNPISGHATLYWYQQILGQGPKLLIQFQNNGVVDDSQLPKDRFSAERLKGVDSTLKIQPAKLEDSAVYLCASSSFRGRATGELFFGEGSRLTVL.

CDR3 residues: CAWSVRGGQGGYTF. The CDR3 DNA is TGTGCCTGGAGTGTACGGGGGGGACAGGGTGGCTACACCTTC. This chain links TRBV30 with TRBJ1-2, with 9 bases lining up with TRBD1. With V trimmed by 0 bases and J by 7 bases, 6 bases remained unmatched. The germline CDR1 and CDR2 sequences are GTSNPN and SVGIG (reference sequence). The CDR3 sequence is 14 residues long.

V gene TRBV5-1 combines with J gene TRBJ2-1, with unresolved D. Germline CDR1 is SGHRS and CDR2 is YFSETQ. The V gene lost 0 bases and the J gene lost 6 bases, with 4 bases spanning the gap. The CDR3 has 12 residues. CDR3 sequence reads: CASSLDTNEQFF. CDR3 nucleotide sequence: TGCGCCAGCAGCTTGGACACCAATGAGCAGTTCTTC.

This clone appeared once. The CDR3 coding sequence is TGTGCCAGCAGTTCCGCCAGGTTTGGTTCCTACAATGAGCAGTTCTTC. Protein product: CASSSARFGSYNEQFF. V usage is TRBV6-2 or TRBV6-3 and J usage is TRBJ2-1, with no clear D. This CDR3 has 16 residues. Trimming cost V 4 bases and J 1 base, with 14 bases left between them. Germline assignment: CDR1 MNHEY and CDR2 SVGEGT.

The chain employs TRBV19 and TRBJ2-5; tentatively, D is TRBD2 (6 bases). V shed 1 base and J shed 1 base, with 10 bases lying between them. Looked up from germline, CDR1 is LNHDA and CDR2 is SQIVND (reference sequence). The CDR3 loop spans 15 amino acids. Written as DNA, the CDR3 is TGTGCCAGTAGTATAGGCGGGGCCGGCCAAGAGACCCAGTACTTC. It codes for CASSIGGAGQETQYF.

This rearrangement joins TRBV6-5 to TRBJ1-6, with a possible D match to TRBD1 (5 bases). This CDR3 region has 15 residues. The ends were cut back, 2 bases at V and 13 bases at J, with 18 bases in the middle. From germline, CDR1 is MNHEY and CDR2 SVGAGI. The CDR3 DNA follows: TGTGCCAGCAGTTACCGGGGGGTCTCCGAGTCCCCCCTCCACTTT. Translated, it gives CASSYRGVSESPLHF.

CDR3 amino acids: CASSTLAGGPNEQFF. The CDR3 region has the DNA TGTGCCAGTAGTACTCTAGCGGGAGGGCCCAATGAGCAGTTCTTC. The rearrangement uses TRBV19 and TRBJ2-1, with 12 bases fitting TRBD2. The CDR3 spans 15 residues. The ends lost 4 bases at V and 6 bases at J; junction bases unmatched: 4. The germline V gene has CDR1 LNHDA and CDR2 SQIVND (reference sequence).

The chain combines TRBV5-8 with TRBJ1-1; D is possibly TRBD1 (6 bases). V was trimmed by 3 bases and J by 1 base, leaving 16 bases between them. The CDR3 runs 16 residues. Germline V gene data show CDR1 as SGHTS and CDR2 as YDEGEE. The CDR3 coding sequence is TGTGCCAGCAGCTCAGGGACACCTAATTCGAACACTGAAGCTTTCTTT. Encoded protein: CASSSGTPNSNTEAFF.